This T cell receptor (beta chain) was identified during a study of T-cell reconstitution after alpha-beta-depleted transplantation in children. Study-level results: T-cell numbers and diversity one year post-transplant derived largely from freshly generated T cells. Surviving recipient T cells and intrathymic progenitors accounted for some patients' high TCRbeta diversity at day 60.

This clonotype was detected ten times or more. Its antigen is still unknown. TCRbeta library preparation incorporated unique molecular identifiers. TCRdb analysed the PCR reads with MiXCR anew, one entry per CDR3 protein. The sample has about 830,000 distinct CDR3 sequences; roughly 15% are singletons. Germline V gene sequence: CDR1 SGHVS, CDR2 FNYEAQ. V dropped 2 bases and J dropped 6 bases, with 9 bases sitting between them. The CDR3 contains 13 residues. This sequence originates from a male patient younger than 18 who had a stem cell transplant for acute lymphoblastic leukemia, so the T cells may come from the graft donor. Sequences were derived from PBMCs, mostly from graft donor cells, sampled 360 days after TCRalphabeta/CD19-depleted stem cell transplant. This chain uses TRBV7-6 with TRBJ2-3, with no clear D. For the CDR3, the DNA is TGTGCCAGCAGCTTAAGTCTGCGCGATACGCAGTATTTT. Its protein is CASSLSLRDTQYF.